Below, 14 T cell receptor beta chains from the same sample are listed, as sequenced in a study of PD-1 blockade in classical Hodgkin lymphoma. Repertoires were generated with immunoSEQ multiplex PCR, while TCRdb's copy carries only in-frame clones and drops some. The sample lists about 24,000 clones, 81% occurring once. Time point reported: cycle 4 day 1 (C4D1), after less than seven weeks of nivolumab. Relapse after autologous stem cell transplantation occurred in every patient, and brentuximab vedotin exposure varied. The source material was peripheral blood mononuclear cells (PBMCs), sampled before the fourth cycle of nivolumab. Receptor source: a human donor with classical Hodgkin lymphoma.

V usage is TRBV11-2 and J usage is TRBJ1-1, with D unresolved. Germline V lookup: CDR1 SGHAT, CDR2 FQNNGV. The CDR3 is 12 amino acids. With 7 bases removed from V and 4 bases from J, the gap between germline ends came to 10 bases. Here the CDR3 reads CASTPWGTEAFF. CDR3 nucleotides: TGTGCCAGCACCCCCTGGGGCACTGAAGCTTTCTTT.

The rearrangement joins TRBV7-9 to TRBJ2-7, with D unresolved. Between the trimmed V and J ends, which lost 4 bases and 5 bases, there was a span of 15 bases. The CDR3 runs 14 residues. Germline assignment: CDR1 SEHNR and CDR2 FQNEAQ (reference sequence). CDR3 in DNA: TGTGCCAGCAGCTCTACTGCAGTGGAGCACGAGCAGTACTTC. Its translation: CASSSTAVEHEQYF.

CDR3 loop: CASSFSGQYYNEQFF. In DNA, the CDR3 is TGTGCCAGCAGTTTTTCAGGGCAGTACTACAATGAGCAGTTCTTC. This chain joins TRBV27 and TRBJ2-1; possibly TRBD1 for D (5 bases). This CDR3 has 15 amino acids. Germline V lookup: CDR1 MNHEY, CDR2 SMNVEV (reference sequence). V dropped 3 bases and J dropped 3 bases, with 12 bases sitting between them.

This sequence joins TRBV9 and TRBJ2-5; D uncertain. V was clipped by 4 bases and J by 1 base, with 5 bases between them. The CDR3 runs 12 residues. CDR1 SGDLS and CDR2 YYNGEE come from the germline V gene. DNA for the CDR3: TGTGCCAGCAGCAGAATCCAAGAGACCCAGTACTTC. Its translation: CASSRIQETQYF.

The chain has TRBV28 and TRBJ1-5; no reliable D call. The CDR3 spans 14 residues. CDR1 and CDR2 (germline): MDHEN, SYDVKM. The V end lost 5 bases, the J end lost 0 bases, and 8 bases lay between the germline ends. The CDR3 nucleotides are TGTGCCAGCAGTCTTACCTATAGCAATCAGCCCCAGCATTTT. Translation gives CASSLTYSNQPQHF.

The genes are TRBV7-2 and TRBJ1-2; TRBD1 might be the D (6 bases). The CDR3 contains 12 residues. Looked up from germline, CDR1 is SGHTA and CDR2 is FQGNSA. V was trimmed by 5 bases and J by 6 bases, leaving 10 bases between them. The CDR3 reads CASSERTDGYTF. In DNA, the CDR3 is TGTGCCAGCAGCGAACGGACAGATGGCTACACCTTC.

The CDR3 DNA sequence: TGTGCCAGCAGTGGGGACGACAGGGGGTCTCCCTACGAGCAGTACTTC. Protein product: CASSGDDRGSPYEQYF. This sequence joins TRBV2 and TRBJ2-7, with 9 positions matching TRBD1. The CDR3 runs to 16 residues. Germline CDR1 is SNHLY and CDR2 is FYNNEI. Unmatched junction bases numbered 9, after V lost 4 bases and J lost 2 bases. The complete variable domain, with remaining parts taken from reference TRBV2 and TRBJ2-7, reads EPEVTQTPSHQVTQMGQEVILRCVPISNHLYFYWYRQILGQKVEFLVSFYNNEISEKSEIFDDQFSVERPDGSNFTLKIRSTKLEDSAMYFCASSGDDRGSPYEQYFGPGTRLTVT.

This chain uses TRBV11-3 with TRBJ2-7, with D maybe TRBD2 (5 bases). The germline V and J ends were trimmed by 1 base and 3 bases, with 7 bases remaining between them. Germline CDR1 and CDR2: SGHNT and YENEEA. The CDR3 is 13 amino acids. The CDR3 DNA sequence: TGTGCCAGCAGCTTAGGAGGGAGCTACGAGCAGTACTTC. It is translated as CASSLGGSYEQYF.

The chain is built from TRBV28 and TRBJ1-4; no clear D gene. V lost 3 bases and J lost 2, with 16 bases in between. The CDR3 loop spans 17 amino acids. The V gene's germline CDR1 is MDHEN and CDR2 SYDVKM. CDR3 region: CASSLAAFSVTNEKLFF. In nucleotides, the CDR3 is TGTGCCAGCAGTTTGGCAGCCTTTAGTGTGACTAATGAAAAACTGTTTTTT.

The rearrangement links TRBV2 to TRBJ2-7; no clear D gene. Germline CDR1 is SNHLY and CDR2 is FYNNEI. This CDR3 is 13 amino acids long. V lost 4 bases and J 7 bases, leaving 14 bases between the germline ends. The CDR3 DNA reads TGTGCCAGCAGTGTTATTAGACTTCGGGAGCAGTACTTC. Encoded protein: CASSVIRLREQYF.

The rearrangement links TRBV5-4 to TRBJ1-2, with D unclear. Trimming pared 2 bases from V and 4 bases from J, leaving 12 bases between. The CDR3 is 14 amino acids. Germline assignment: CDR1 SGHNT and CDR2 YYREEE (reference sequence). Written as DNA, the CDR3 is TGTGCCAGCAGCTTTGATTCGCGGTCCTATGGCTACACCTTC. Encoded protein: CASSFDSRSYGYTF.

This rearrangement joins TRBV9 to TRBJ2-1, with a weak D call TRBD2 (5 bases). The CDR3 is made up of 15 amino acids. V was clipped by 0 bases and J by 5 bases, with 12 bases between them. The germline V gene has CDR1 SGDLS and CDR2 YYNGEE. CDR3 nucleotide sequence: TGTGCCAGCAGCGTAGGAGGGCCCTTAAACAATGAGCAGTTCTTC. As protein: CASSVGGPLNNEQFF. Together with reference TRBV9 and TRBJ2-1, the CDR3 gives the full variable domain: DSGVTQTPKHLITATGQRVTLRCSPRSGDLSVYWYQQSLDQGLQFLIQYYNGEERAKGNILERFSAQQFPDLHSELNLSSLELGDSALYFCASSVGGPLNNEQFFGPGTRLTVL.

The rearrangement links TRBV10-1 to TRBJ2-3; the match to TRBD2 covers 13 bases. V dropped 4 bases and J dropped 6; count of bases not matched to a gene: 10. Germline V gene lookup returns CDR1 WNHNN and CDR2 SYGVQD (reference sequence). This CDR3 region has 17 residues. The CDR3: CASSVRTSGGAGDTQYF. CDR3 coding DNA: TGCGCCAGCAGTGTGAGAACTAGCGGGGGGGCGGGTGATACGCAGTATTTT.

The chain couples TRBV19 to TRBJ2-1, with D tentatively TRBD1 (6 bases). The CDR3 contains 16 residues. Germline V gene data show CDR1 as LNHDA and CDR2 as SQIVND (reference sequence). V was cut by 1 base and J by 0 bases, with 10 bases left in between. The CDR3 sequence is CASSIGQGGSYNEQFF. DNA for the CDR3: TGTGCCAGTAGTATAGGCCAAGGGGGCTCCTACAATGAGCAGTTCTTC.